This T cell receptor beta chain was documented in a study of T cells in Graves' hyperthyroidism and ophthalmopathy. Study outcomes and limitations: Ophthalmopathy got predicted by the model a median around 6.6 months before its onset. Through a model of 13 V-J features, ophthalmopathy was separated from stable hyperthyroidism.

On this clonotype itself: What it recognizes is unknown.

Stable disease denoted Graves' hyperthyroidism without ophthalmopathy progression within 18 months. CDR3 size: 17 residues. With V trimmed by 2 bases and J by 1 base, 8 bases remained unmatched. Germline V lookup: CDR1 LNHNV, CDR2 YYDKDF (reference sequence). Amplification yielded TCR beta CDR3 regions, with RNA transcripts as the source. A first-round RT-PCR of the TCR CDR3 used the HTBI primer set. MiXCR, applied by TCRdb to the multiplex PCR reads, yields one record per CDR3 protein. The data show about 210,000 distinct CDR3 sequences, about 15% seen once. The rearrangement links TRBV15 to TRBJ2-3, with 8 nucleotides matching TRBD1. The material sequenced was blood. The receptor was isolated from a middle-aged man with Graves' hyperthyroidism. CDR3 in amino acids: CATSRRGQGRGTDTQYF. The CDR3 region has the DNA TGTGCCACCAGCAGACGTGGACAGGGACGAGGCACAGATACGCAGTATTTT. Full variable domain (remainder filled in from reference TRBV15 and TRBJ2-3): DAMVIQNPRYQVTQFGKPVTLSCSQTLNHNVMYWYQQKSSQAPKLLFHYYDKDFNNEADTPDNFQSRRPNTSFCFLDIRSPGLGDTAMYLCATSRRGQGRGTDTQYFGPGTRLTVL.